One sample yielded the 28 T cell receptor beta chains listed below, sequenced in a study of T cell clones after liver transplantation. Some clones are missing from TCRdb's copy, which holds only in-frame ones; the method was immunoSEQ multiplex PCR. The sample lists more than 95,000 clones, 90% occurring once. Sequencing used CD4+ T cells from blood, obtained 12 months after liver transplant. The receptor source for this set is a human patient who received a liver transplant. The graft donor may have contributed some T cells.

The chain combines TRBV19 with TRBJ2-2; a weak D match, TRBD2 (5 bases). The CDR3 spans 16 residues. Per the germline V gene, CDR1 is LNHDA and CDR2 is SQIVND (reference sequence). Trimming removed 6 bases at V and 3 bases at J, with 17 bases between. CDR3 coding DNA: TGTGCCAGTAGACATCCGGCTAGCAGCTACACCGGGGAGCTGTTTTTT. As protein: CASRHPASSYTGELFF.

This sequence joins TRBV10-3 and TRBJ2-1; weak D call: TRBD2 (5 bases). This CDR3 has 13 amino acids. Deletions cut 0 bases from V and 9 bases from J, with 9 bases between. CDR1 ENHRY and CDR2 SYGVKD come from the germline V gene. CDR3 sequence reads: CAISESSSREQFF. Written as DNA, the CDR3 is TGTGCCATCAGTGAGTCATCTAGCCGTGAGCAGTTCTTC.

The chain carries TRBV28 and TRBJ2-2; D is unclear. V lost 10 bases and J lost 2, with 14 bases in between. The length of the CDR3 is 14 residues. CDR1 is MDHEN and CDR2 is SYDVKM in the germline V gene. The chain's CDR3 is CATLREPNTGELFF. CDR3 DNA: TGTGCCACCCTTCGCGAACCTAACACCGGGGAGCTGTTTTTT.

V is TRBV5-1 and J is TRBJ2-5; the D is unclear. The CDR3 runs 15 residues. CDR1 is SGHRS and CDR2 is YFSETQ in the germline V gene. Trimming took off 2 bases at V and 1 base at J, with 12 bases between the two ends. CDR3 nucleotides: TGCGCCAGCAGCTTTAATGCGGCCCTCCAAGAGACCCAGTACTTC. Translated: CASSFNAALQETQYF. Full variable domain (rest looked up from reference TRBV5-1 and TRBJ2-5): KAGVTQTPRYLIKTRGQQVTLSCSPISGHRSVSWYQQTPGQGLQFLFEYFSETQRNKGNFPGRFSGRQFSNSRSEMNVSTLELGDSALYLCASSFNAALQETQYFGPGTRLLVL.

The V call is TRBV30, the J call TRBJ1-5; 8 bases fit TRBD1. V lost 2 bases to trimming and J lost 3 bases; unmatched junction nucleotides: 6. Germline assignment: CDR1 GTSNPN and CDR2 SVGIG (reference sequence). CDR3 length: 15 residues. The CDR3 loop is CAWSPGQASNQPQHF. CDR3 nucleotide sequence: TGTGCCTGGAGTCCGGGACAGGCCTCCAATCAGCCCCAGCATTTT.

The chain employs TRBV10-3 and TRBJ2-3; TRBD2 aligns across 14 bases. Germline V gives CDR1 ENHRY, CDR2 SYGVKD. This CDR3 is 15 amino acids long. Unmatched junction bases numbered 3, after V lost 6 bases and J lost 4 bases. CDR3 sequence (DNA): TGTGCCATCAGAGGACTAGCGGGAGGCCCAGATACGCAGTATTTT. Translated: CAIRGLAGGPDTQYF.

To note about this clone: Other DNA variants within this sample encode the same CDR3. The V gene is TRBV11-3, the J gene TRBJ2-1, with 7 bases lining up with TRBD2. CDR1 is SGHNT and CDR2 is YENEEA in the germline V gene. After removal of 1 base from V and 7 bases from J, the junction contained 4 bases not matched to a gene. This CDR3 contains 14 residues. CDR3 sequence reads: CASSLGLAGNEQFF. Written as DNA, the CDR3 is TGTGCCAGCAGCTTAGGACTAGCTGGGAATGAGCAGTTCTTC.

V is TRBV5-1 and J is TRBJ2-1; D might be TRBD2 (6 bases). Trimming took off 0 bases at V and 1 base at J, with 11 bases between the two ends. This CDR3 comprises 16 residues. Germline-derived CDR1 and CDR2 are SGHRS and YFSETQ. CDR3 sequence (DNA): TGCGCCAGCAGCTTGGTGTCCGGGAGTTCCTACAATGAGCAGTTCTTC. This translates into CASSLVSGSSYNEQFF.

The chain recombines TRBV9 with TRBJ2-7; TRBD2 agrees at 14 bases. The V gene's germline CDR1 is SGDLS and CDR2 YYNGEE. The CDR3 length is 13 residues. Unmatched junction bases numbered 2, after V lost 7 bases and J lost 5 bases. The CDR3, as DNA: TGTGCCAGCGGGACTAGCGGGAGAGACGAGCAGTACTTC. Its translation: CASGTSGRDEQYF.

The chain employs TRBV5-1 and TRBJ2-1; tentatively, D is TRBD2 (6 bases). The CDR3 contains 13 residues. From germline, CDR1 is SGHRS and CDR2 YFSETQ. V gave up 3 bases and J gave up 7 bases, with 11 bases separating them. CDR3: CASSSEGLNEQFF. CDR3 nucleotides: TGCGCCAGCAGCTCGGAGGGCCTGAATGAGCAGTTCTTC. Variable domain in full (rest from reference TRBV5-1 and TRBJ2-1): KAGVTQTPRYLIKTRGQQVTLSCSPISGHRSVSWYQQTPGQGLQFLFEYFSETQRNKGNFPGRFSGRQFSNSRSEMNVSTLELGDSALYLCASSSEGLNEQFFGPGTRLTVL.

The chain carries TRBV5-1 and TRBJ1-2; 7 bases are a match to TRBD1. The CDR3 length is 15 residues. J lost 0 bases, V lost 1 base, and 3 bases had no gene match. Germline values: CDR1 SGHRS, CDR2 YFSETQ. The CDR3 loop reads CASSLTGDSNYGYTF. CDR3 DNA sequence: TGCGCCAGCAGCTTGACAGGGGATTCTAACTATGGCTACACCTTC.

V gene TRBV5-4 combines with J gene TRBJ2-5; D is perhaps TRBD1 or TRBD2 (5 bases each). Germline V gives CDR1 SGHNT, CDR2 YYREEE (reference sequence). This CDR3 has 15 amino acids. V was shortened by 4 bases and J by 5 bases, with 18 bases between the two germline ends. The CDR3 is CASSNGTPSAETQYF. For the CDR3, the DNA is TGTGCCAGCAGCAACGGGACGCCTAGTGCGGAGACCCAGTACTTC.

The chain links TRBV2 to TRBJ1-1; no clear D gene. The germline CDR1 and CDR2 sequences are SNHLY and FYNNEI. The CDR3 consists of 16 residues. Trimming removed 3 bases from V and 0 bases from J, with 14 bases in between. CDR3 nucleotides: TGTGCCAGCAGTGATCTGGGGAGGGCCATGAACACTGAAGCTTTCTTT. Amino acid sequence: CASSDLGRAMNTEAFF.

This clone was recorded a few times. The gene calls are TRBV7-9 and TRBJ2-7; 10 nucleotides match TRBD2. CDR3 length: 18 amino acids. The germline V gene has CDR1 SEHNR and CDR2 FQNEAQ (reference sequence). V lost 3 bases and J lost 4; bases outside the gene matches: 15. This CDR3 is CASSFRLAGVDANYEQYF. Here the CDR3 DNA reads TGTGCCAGCAGCTTCCGGCTAGCGGGAGTCGACGCCAATTACGAGCAGTACTTC.

The CDR3 nucleotides are TGTGCCAGCAGTGGGACTAGCGGGAACTATGAGCAGTTCTTC. Protein product: CASSGTSGNYEQFF. This chain joins TRBV25-1 and TRBJ2-1, with 12 bases lining up with TRBD2. J lost 8 bases, V lost 4 bases, and 3 bases had no gene match. Germline CDR1 MGHDK, CDR2 SYGVNS. The CDR3 has 14 amino acids.

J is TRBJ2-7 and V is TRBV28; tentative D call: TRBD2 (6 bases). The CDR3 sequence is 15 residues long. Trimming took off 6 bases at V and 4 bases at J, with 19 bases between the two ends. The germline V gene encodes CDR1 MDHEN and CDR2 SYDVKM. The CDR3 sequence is CASRELGEAEYEQYF. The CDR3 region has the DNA TGTGCCAGCAGGGAACTAGGGGAGGCCGAATACGAGCAGTACTTC.

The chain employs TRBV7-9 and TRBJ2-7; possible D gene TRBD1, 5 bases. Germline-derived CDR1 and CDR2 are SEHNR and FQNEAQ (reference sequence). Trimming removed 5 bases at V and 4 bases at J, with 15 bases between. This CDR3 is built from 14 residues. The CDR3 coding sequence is TGTGCCAGCAGCCCCCAAAGACAGCCGTACGAGCAGTACTTC. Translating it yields CASSPQRQPYEQYF.

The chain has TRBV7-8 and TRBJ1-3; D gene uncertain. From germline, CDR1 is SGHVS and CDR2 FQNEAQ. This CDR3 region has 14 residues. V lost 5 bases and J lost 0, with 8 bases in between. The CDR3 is CASSAGPSGNTIYF. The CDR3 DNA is TGTGCCAGCAGCGCGGGCCCCTCTGGAAACACCATATATTTT.

The CDR3 DNA sequence: TGTGCCAGCACCCCAGCGAGCGGGCGGGACACCGGGGAGCTGTTTTTT. Translating it yields CASTPASGRDTGELFF. This rearrangement joins TRBV9 to TRBJ2-2; possibly TRBD2 for D (6 bases). CDR3 length: 16 residues. In germline, CDR1 is SGDLS, CDR2 YYNGEE. V dropped 6 bases and J dropped 3 bases, with 18 bases sitting between them.

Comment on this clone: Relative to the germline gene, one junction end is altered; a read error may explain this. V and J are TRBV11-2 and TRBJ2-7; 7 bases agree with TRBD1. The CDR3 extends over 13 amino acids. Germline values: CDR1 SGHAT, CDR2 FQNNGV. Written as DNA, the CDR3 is TGTGCCAGCAGCCTAGAGACAGGGAACCCCTGTTGGTTC. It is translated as CASSLETGNPCWF.

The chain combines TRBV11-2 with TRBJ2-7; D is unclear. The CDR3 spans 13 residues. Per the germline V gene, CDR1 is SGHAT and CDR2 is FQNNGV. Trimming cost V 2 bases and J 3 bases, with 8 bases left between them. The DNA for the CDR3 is TGTGCCAGCAGCTTAAGGCTTCTCTACGAGCAGTACTTC. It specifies CASSLRLLYEQYF.

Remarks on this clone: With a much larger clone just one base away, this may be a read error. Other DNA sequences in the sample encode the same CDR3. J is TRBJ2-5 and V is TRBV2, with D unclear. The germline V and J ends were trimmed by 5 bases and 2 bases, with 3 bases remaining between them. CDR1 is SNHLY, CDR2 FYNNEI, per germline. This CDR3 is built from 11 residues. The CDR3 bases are TGTGCCAGCAGTCCACAAGAGACCCAGTACTTC. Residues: CASSPQETQYF.

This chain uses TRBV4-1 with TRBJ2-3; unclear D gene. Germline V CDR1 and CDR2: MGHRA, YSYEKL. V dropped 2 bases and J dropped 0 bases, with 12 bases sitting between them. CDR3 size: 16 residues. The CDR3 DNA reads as TGCGCCAGCAGCCAACAGCCAGCGCCTAGCACAGATACGCAGTATTTT. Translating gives CASSQQPAPSTDTQYF.

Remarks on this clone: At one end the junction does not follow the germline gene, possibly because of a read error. DNA of the CDR3: TGTGCCAGCACTTTAGCGGGAGGCGCCTACGAGCAGTACTTC. Translation gives CASTLAGGAYEQYF. V is TRBV28 and J is TRBJ2-7; TRBD2 matches 10 bases. The CDR3 loop spans 14 amino acids. Germline CDR1 MDHEN, CDR2 SYDVKM.

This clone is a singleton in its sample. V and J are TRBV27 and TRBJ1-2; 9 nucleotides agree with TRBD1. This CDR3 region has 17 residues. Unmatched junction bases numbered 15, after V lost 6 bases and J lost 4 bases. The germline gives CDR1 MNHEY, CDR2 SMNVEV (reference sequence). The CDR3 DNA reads TGTGCCAGCAGACCCCTGGACAGGGGTATAGGGCCCTATGGCTACACCTTC. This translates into CASRPLDRGIGPYGYTF.

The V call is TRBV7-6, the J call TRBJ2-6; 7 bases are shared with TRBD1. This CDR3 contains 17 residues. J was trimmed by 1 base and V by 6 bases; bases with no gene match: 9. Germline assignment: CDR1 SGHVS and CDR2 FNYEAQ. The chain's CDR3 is CASSGTAELSGANVLTF. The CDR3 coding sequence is TGTGCCAGCAGTGGGACAGCGGAACTGTCTGGGGCCAACGTCCTGACTTTC.

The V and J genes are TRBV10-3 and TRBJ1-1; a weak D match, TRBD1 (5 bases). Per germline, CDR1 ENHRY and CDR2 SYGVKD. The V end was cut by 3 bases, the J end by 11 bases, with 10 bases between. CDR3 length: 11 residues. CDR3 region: CAISEGDDAFF. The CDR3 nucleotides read TGTGCCATCAGTGAAGGGGATGACGCTTTCTTT.

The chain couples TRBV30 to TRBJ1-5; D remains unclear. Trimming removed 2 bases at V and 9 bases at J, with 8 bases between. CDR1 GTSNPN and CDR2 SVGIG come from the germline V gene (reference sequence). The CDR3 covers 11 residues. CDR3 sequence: CAWSPVPPQHF. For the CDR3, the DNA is TGTGCCTGGAGTCCCGTCCCGCCCCAGCATTTT.